The clone carrying this T cell receptor (beta chain) turned up a few times. Authors' methods: Nucleated cell number was recorded as an estimate derived from reference gene primer amplification. Method: immunoSEQ multiplex PCR; TCRdb's copy keeps in-frame clones and lacks some. The V and J calls and clone size were taken over from that table, and D and trimming were inferred from the DNA. This sample has 150,000 to 160,000 clones; roughly 80% occur once, and the top ten carry approximately 30%. These data come from a study of blood T cell repertoires in COVID-19. Study overall: The United States, Italy and Spain supplied acute and convalescent COVID-19 samples.

With 1 base clipped from V and 6 bases from J, the junction kept 8 bases outside the gene matches. The CDR3 is 16 amino acids. The germline CDR1 and CDR2 sequences are KGHSH and LQKENI. Sequencing was carried out using peripheral blood. The chain recombines TRBV18 with TRBJ2-2, with 7 nucleotides matching TRBD2. This receptor was obtained from a woman aged 60-70 years with acute or convalescent COVID-19. The CDR3 DNA is TGTGCCAGCTCACCACAGGATACTAGCGAAGCCGGGGAGCTGTTTTTT. This encodes CASSPQDTSEAGELFF. Filled out from reference TRBV18 and TRBJ2-2, the complete variable domain reads NAGVMQNPRHLVRRRGQEARLRCSPMKGHSHVYWYRQLPEEGLKFMVYLQKENIIDESGMPKERFSAEFPKEGPSILRIQQVVRGDSAAYFCASSPQDTSEAGELFFGEGSRLTVL.